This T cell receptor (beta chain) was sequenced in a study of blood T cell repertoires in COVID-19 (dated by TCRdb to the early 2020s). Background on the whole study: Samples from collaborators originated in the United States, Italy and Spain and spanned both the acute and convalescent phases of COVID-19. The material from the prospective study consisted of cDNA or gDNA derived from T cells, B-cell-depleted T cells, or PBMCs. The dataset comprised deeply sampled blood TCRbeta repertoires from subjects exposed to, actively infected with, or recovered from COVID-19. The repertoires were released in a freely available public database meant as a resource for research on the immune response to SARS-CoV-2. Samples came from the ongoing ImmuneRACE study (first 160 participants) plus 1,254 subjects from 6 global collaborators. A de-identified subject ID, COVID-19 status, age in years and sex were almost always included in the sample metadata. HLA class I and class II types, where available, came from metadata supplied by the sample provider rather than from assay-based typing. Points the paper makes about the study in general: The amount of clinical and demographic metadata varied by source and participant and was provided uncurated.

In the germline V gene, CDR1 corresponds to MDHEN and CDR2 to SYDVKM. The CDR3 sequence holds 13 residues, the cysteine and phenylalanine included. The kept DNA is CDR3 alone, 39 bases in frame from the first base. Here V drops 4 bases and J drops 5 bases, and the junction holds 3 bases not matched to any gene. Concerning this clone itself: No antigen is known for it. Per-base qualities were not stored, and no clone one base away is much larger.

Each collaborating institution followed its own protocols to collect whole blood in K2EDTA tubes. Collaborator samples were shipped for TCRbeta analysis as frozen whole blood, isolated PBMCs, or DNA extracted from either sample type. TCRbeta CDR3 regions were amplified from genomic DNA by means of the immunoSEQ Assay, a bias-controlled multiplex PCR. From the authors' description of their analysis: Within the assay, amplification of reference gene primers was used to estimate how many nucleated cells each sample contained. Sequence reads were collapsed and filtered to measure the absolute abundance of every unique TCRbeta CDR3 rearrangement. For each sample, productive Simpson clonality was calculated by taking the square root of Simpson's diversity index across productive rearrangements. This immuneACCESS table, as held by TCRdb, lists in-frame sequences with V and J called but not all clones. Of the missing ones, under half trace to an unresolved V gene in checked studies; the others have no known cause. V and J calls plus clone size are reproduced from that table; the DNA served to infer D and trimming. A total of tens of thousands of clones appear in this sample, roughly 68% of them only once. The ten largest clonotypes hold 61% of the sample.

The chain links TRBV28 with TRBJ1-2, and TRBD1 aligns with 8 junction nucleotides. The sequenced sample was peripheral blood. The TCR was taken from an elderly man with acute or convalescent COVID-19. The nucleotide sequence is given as TGTGCCAGCAGTTGGGGACAGGATTATGGCTACACCTTC. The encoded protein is CASSWGQDYGYTF.